Sequencing of this T cell receptor beta chain was carried out in a study of post-analysis software for immune sequencing data (dated by TCRdb to 2014 to 2015). Context from the whole study: Disease courses on record covered relapsing-remitting, secondary progressive and progressive-relapsing multiple sclerosis, though some patients had no subtype annotation. Patient repertoires were compared against roughly 11 previously published healthy control repertoires from donors aged about 6 to 26 years. A subset of samples was prepared in parallel using single-end sample barcoding, then pooled and co-amplified after Illumina adapter ligation.

Overall study results and their limits: When samples were clustered directly using the F measure, samples prepared in the same batch co-clustered strongly, which prompted a batch-effect correction. Normalized Chao1 diversity was significantly lower in multiple sclerosis patients than controls, suggesting substantial peripheral T-cell clonal expansion. The multiple sclerosis patient group was slightly younger than the control group. Patients showed significantly higher frequencies than controls for five TRBV segments, among them TRBV5-6, TRBV5-1 and TRBV20-1.

The CDR3 runs 15 amino acids, cysteine and phenylalanine included. Only the CDR3 part of the read is kept: 45 bases, read in frame from the first base. Trimmed from V: 6 bases; trimmed from J: 5 bases; junction bases lacking a gene match: 9. The germline V gene (reference sequence) provides CDR1 DFQATT and CDR2 SNEGSKA. The library was built by means of PCR. The sequencer was an Illumina HiSeq 2500. Unique molecular identifiers were incorporated into TCR beta cDNA libraries to reduce PCR and sequencing biases. Per 1 to 10 million input T cells, roughly 0.5 million cDNA molecules were obtained, such that each molecule approximated one T cell. The same protocol used for the earlier healthy control dataset was applied to prepare and sequence the patient libraries. Samples belonging to the same batch were prepared together, multiplexed and sequenced on a shared HiSeq lane. In the original analysis: Raw barcoded reads were processed with MIGEC, and single-read molecular identifier groups were discarded before consensus assembly and CDR3 extraction. Clonotype tables were post-analysed with VDJtools, and diversity was normalized by down-sampling all datasets to the smallest sample size. Repertoire overlap clustering matched CDR3 amino acid but not nucleotide sequences to correct batch-related cross-sample contamination. In-frame beta chains were kept once TCRdb had trimmed the public reads at Q25 with fastp and called clones with MiXCR. Each entry merges the rows of one CDR3 protein and shows their most common DNA and genes. In this record, the V and J calls reflect TCRdb's handling and not the investigators' own analysis. This sample lists around 440,000 distinct CDR3 sequences; approximately 46% were detected once. The top ten hold 9.5% to 13% of the sample.

To demonstrate the VDJtools post-analysis software, the study profiled TCR beta repertoires from the peripheral blood of about 13 young patients with multiple sclerosis. The multiple sclerosis patients were children and adolescents ranging in age from about 6 to 16 years. With respect to this clonotype: Its specific antigen is unknown. The record has no base qualities; no much larger clone is one base away.

This clonotype was obtained from a girl aged 5 to 17 with multiple sclerosis. The chain is assembled from TRBV20-1 and TRBJ2-2, and 10 junctional nucleotides match TRBD2. What was sequenced was blood. For the CDR3, the sequence is CSARGSGRETGELFF. The bases are TGCAGTGCGAGGGGCAGCGGGAGGGAGACCGGGGAGCTGTTTTTT.